These 31 T cell receptor beta chains came from one sample sequenced in a study of cytomegalovirus exposure and HLA in healthy donors. Some clones are missing from TCRdb's copy, which holds only in-frame ones; the method was immunoSEQ multiplex PCR. The data contain under 300,000 clones, 70% to 90% of them singletons. Input material: PBMCs. These receptors all stem from a woman aged 30 to 39 in good health and CMV-seropositive.

This sequence joins TRBV27 and TRBJ1-4; possibly TRBD1 for D (6 bases). The germline gives CDR1 MNHEY, CDR2 SMNVEV (reference sequence). V was trimmed by 1 base and J by 7 bases, leaving 13 bases between them. This CDR3 has 15 amino acids. The CDR3, as DNA: TGTGCCAGCAGTTTATGGGGGGGCAGTTTTGAAAAACTGTTTTTT. As protein: CASSLWGGSFEKLFF. The variable domain in full, with the rest retrieved from reference TRBV27 and TRBJ1-4, is EAQVTQNPRYLITVTGKKLTVTCSQNMNHEYMSWYRQDPGLGLRQIYYSMNVEVTDKGDVPEGYKVSRKEKRNFPLILESPSPNQTSLYFCASSLWGGSFEKLFFGSGTQLSVL.

The chain couples TRBV6-1 to TRBJ1-1; maybe TRBD1 (5 bases). V was shortened by 7 bases and J by 0 bases, with 9 bases between the two germline ends. Germline V CDR1 and CDR2: MNHNS, SASEGT. This CDR3 has 13 amino acids. As DNA, the CDR3 is TGTGCCAGCACCATGGACATGAACACTGAAGCTTTCTTT. Translated, it gives CASTMDMNTEAFF.

The V call is TRBV15, the J call TRBJ1-4, with 7 bases that match TRBD1. J was trimmed by 5 bases and V by 1 base; bases with no gene match: 1. CDR1 is LNHNV and CDR2 is YYDKDF in the germline V gene (reference sequence). CDR3 length: 14 residues. Written as DNA, the CDR3 is TGTGCCACCAGCAGAGGGGGACAGAATGAAAAACTGTTTTTT. It yields the protein CATSRGGQNEKLFF. Using reference TRBV15 and TRBJ1-4 for the parts outside the CDR3, the full variable domain is DAMVIQNPRYQVTQFGKPVTLSCSQTLNHNVMYWYQQKSSQAPKLLFHYYDKDFNNEADTPDNFQSRRPNTSFCFLDIRSPGLGDTAMYLCATSRGGQNEKLFFGSGTQLSVL.

The chain couples TRBV7-3 to TRBJ2-3, with 9 positions matching TRBD2. In germline, CDR1 is SGHTA, CDR2 FQGTGA. The CDR3 consists of 19 residues. V lost 0 bases and J lost 3; bases outside the gene matches: 13. The CDR3, as DNA: TGTGCCAGCAGCTTAACGGCTGGTGGCGGGAGGGCCAAGACAGATACGCAGTATTTT. It specifies CASSLTAGGGRAKTDTQYF.

The rearrangement joins TRBV6-5 to TRBJ2-3; 7 nucleotides agree with TRBD1. The CDR3 extends over 14 amino acids. V lost 5 bases, J lost 4 bases, and 6 bases stayed unmatched. Germline values: CDR1 MNHEY, CDR2 SVGAGI. The CDR3: CASSGTAGPDTQYF. The CDR3 DNA sequence: TGTGCCAGCAGTGGGACAGCTGGGCCAGATACGCAGTATTTT.

This clone was seen a few times. The chain is built from TRBV13 and TRBJ2-7; D is unresolved. The CDR3 has 14 residues. V lost 0 bases, J lost 0 bases, and 6 bases lay in between. Germline assignment: CDR1 PRHDT and CDR2 FYEKMQ (reference sequence). As DNA, the CDR3 is TGTGCCAGCAGCTTAGGACTTAGCTCCTACGAGCAGTACTTC. Translation: CASSLGLSSYEQYF. Together with reference TRBV13 and TRBJ2-7, the CDR3 gives the full variable domain: AAGVIQSPRHLIKEKRETATLKCYPIPRHDTVYWYQQGPGQDPQFLISFYEKMQSDKGSIPDRFSAQQFSDYHSELNMSSLELGDSALYFCASSLGLSSYEQYFGPGTRLTVT.

This clone was detected only a few times. The chain uses TRBV7-8 and TRBJ2-7; D may be TRBD1 (6 bases). Germline V lookup: CDR1 SGHVS, CDR2 FQNEAQ. There are 15 residues in the CDR3. Between the trimmed V and J ends, which lost 5 bases and 8 bases, there was a span of 22 bases. CDR3 DNA: TGTGCCAGCAGCATCTCGAATCTACAGGGTCGTCAGCAGTACTTC. Its translation is CASSISNLQGRQQYF.

Here the CDR3 DNA reads TGTGCCAGCAGTGACTCTCCAGGGGCCAGCTCCTACGAGCAGTACTTC. It encodes CASSDSPGASSYEQYF. This chain links TRBV6-4 with TRBJ2-7; perhaps TRBD1 as D (6 bases). Trimming cost V 0 bases and J 0 bases, with 12 bases left between them. Germline lookup yields CDR1 MRHNA and CDR2 SNTAGT. This CDR3 contains 16 residues.

The chain combines TRBV5-4 with TRBJ2-3, with D possibly being TRBD1 (5 bases). Trimming stripped 0 bases from V and 14 bases from J, with 25 bases between. The germline V gene has CDR1 SGHNT and CDR2 YYREEE (reference sequence). CDR3 length: 16 amino acids. CDR3 residues: CASSLARPRMISGWYF. The CDR3, as DNA: TGTGCCAGCAGCTTGGCGCGCCCTCGGATGATCTCAGGGTGGTATTTT.

The rearrangement joins TRBV27 to TRBJ1-1; no reliable D call. Trimming removed 4 bases from V and 3 bases from J, with 9 bases in between. This CDR3 contains 13 residues. Germline V gene lookup returns CDR1 MNHEY and CDR2 SMNVEV (reference sequence). Written as DNA, the CDR3 is TGTGCCAGCAGTTCATCTCTTGACACTGAAGCTTTCTTT. Protein sequence: CASSSSLDTEAFF.

The gene calls are TRBV5-1 and TRBJ2-5; D remains unclear. Germline CDR1 and CDR2: SGHRS and YFSETQ. This CDR3 is 14 amino acids long. Trimming pared 0 bases from V and 12 bases from J, leaving 18 bases between. CDR3 amino acids: CASSLVIETPLKYF. DNA of the CDR3: TGCGCCAGCAGCTTGGTGATTGAGACACCTCTCAAGTACTTC.

The CDR3 sequence: CASSVGLVGYNEQFF. For the CDR3, the DNA is TGTGCCAGCAGCGTAGGACTAGTAGGGTACAATGAGCAGTTCTTC. This chain links TRBV9 with TRBJ2-1; D might be TRBD2 (6 bases). The germline V gene has CDR1 SGDLS and CDR2 YYNGEE. This CDR3 is 15 amino acids long. Trimming took 0 bases from V and 4 from J, leaving 11 bases between them.

This chain joins TRBV5-6 and TRBJ2-5; 11 nucleotides line up with TRBD1. Trimming removed 0 bases from V and 4 bases from J; junction bases left unmatched: 5. The CDR3 consists of 16 residues. Germline assignment: CDR1 SGHDT and CDR2 YYEEEE. CDR3 nucleotide sequence: TGTGCCAGCAGCTTGGCCAGGACAGGGGGCGTAGAGACCCAGTACTTC. Protein sequence: CASSLARTGGVETQYF.

This sequence joins TRBV10-3 and TRBJ2-7, with 9 bases matching TRBD1. V shed 10 bases and J 0 bases; nucleotides not matched to a gene: 10. The CDR3 spans 15 residues. Per germline, CDR1 ENHRY and CDR2 SYGVKD. The CDR3 spells CATVDRDRDSYEQYF. The CDR3 DNA reads TGTGCCACCGTTGACCGGGACAGGGACTCCTACGAGCAGTACTTC.

This rearrangement joins TRBV2 to TRBJ2-5, with 8 bases aligning to TRBD1. CDR1 is SNHLY and CDR2 is FYNNEI in the germline V gene. The CDR3 contains 14 residues. After removal of 3 bases from V and 5 bases from J, the junction contained 5 bases not matched to a gene. CDR3 DNA sequence: TGTGCCAGCAGTGAGGTTACAGGGGGGGAGACCCAGTACTTC. Amino acids: CASSEVTGGETQYF.

The chain carries TRBV27 and TRBJ1-2; TRBD1 matches at 12 bases. CDR1 MNHEY and CDR2 SMNVEV come from the germline V gene (reference sequence). The V segment lost 1 base and the J segment 8 bases; nucleotides outside the gene matches: 11. This CDR3 is 17 amino acids long. The CDR3 region is CASSLYPGTGGARGYTF. The DNA of the CDR3 is TGTGCCAGCAGTTTATACCCCGGGACAGGGGGCGCCCGCGGCTACACCTTC.

The genes are TRBV6-5 and TRBJ2-5, with D possibly TRBD1 on 5 matching bases. There are 14 residues in the CDR3. Germline values: CDR1 MNHEY, CDR2 SVGAGI. Deletions cut 2 bases from V and 5 bases from J, with 12 bases between. The CDR3 loop is CASSYVDSSETQYF. CDR3 DNA sequence: TGTGCCAGCAGTTACGTTGACAGTAGCGAGACCCAGTACTTC.

The chain is built from TRBV5-1 and TRBJ1-1; D is perhaps TRBD1 (5 bases). Trimming removed 4 bases at V and 0 bases at J, with 10 bases between. The CDR3 totals 14 residues. The V gene's germline CDR1 is SGHRS and CDR2 YFSETQ. The CDR3 DNA is TGCGCCAGCAGCACTGGACAAATGAACACTGAAGCTTTCTTT. Encoded protein: CASSTGQMNTEAFF. The variable domain in full, with the rest retrieved from reference TRBV5-1 and TRBJ1-1, is KAGVTQTPRYLIKTRGQQVTLSCSPISGHRSVSWYQQTPGQGLQFLFEYFSETQRNKGNFPGRFSGRQFSNSRSEMNVSTLELGDSALYLCASSTGQMNTEAFFGQGTRLTVV.

V gene TRBV6-1 combines with J gene TRBJ1-3, with D uncertain. Germline values: CDR1 MNHNS, CDR2 SASEGT. V was shortened by 5 bases and J by 4 bases, with 15 bases between the two germline ends. CDR3 length equals 15 residues. The CDR3 reads CASSSTGAIGNTIYF. The CDR3 DNA follows: TGTGCCAGCAGTAGTACGGGAGCGATCGGAAACACCATATATTTT.

V is TRBV18 and J is TRBJ2-1; 9 bases are a match to TRBD2. The CDR3 is made up of 12 amino acids. Germline V CDR1 and CDR2: KGHSH, LQKENI. Trimming at V came to 5 bases and at J to 9 bases, leaving 2 bases not matched to a gene. CDR3 in DNA: TGTGCCAGCTCAACGCGGGAGGGTGAGCAGTTCTTC. Translation gives CASSTREGEQFF.

The V call is TRBV5-1, the J call TRBJ2-1; D call uncertain. Germline CDR1 reads SGHRS; CDR2 reads YFSETQ. The CDR3 is 12 amino acids. V lost 3 bases and J 5 bases, leaving 6 bases between the germline ends. In DNA form, the CDR3 reads TGCGCCAGCAGCTACACCGACAATGAGCAGTTCTTC. Encoded protein: CASSYTDNEQFF.

This chain joins TRBV7-8 and TRBJ2-3; possible D gene TRBD1, 6 bases. CDR1 and CDR2 (germline): SGHVS, FQNEAQ. There are 14 residues in the CDR3. Deletions cut 0 bases from V and 3 bases from J, with 7 bases between. The CDR3 DNA is TGTGCCAGCAGCTTAGCGGACAGTACAGATACGCAGTATTTT. Its translation: CASSLADSTDTQYF.

The chain uses TRBV27 and TRBJ2-1; TRBD2 matches 8 bases. The germline CDR1 and CDR2 sequences are MNHEY and SMNVEV (reference sequence). The CDR3 spans 16 residues. Germline trimming cut 6 bases from V and 4 bases from J; bases unmatched to any gene: 11. The chain's CDR3 is CASSFNTGGQYNEQFF. The CDR3 DNA follows: TGTGCCAGCAGCTTCAACACGGGAGGGCAGTACAATGAGCAGTTCTTC.

The V and J genes are TRBV2 and TRBJ2-5; possible D gene TRBD2, 6 bases. This CDR3 has 14 amino acids. V was cut by 7 bases and J by 0 bases, with 12 bases left in between. CDR1 is SNHLY, CDR2 FYNNEI, per germline. For the CDR3, the DNA is TGTGCCAGCACTAGGGACTCGGACCAAGAGACCCAGTACTTC. This codes for CASTRDSDQETQYF.

The chain couples TRBV27 to TRBJ2-1, with 9 bases fitting TRBD2. The germline V gene has CDR1 MNHEY and CDR2 SMNVEV (reference sequence). The CDR3 runs to 14 residues. The junction had 9 bases not matched to a gene; V was cut back by 5 bases and J by 10 bases. The CDR3 DNA is TGTGCCAGCAGTCTAAAAGAGACTAGCGGCGAGCAGTTCTTC. Protein product: CASSLKETSGEQFF.

The chain is built from TRBV15 and TRBJ2-7; a possible D gene is TRBD2 (5 bases). With 0 bases removed from V and 2 bases from J, the gap between germline ends came to 8 bases. This CDR3 is built from 14 residues. Germline V gene sequence: CDR1 LNHNV, CDR2 YYDKDF (reference sequence). For the CDR3, the DNA is TGTGCCACCAGCAGAGATTCGGGGACCTACGAGCAGTACTTC. Amino acid sequence: CATSRDSGTYEQYF. The full variable domain, completed using reference TRBV15 and TRBJ2-7, is DAMVIQNPRYQVTQFGKPVTLSCSQTLNHNVMYWYQQKSSQAPKLLFHYYDKDFNNEADTPDNFQSRRPNTSFCFLDIRSPGLGDTAMYLCATSRDSGTYEQYFGPGTRLTVT.

V is TRBV2 and J is TRBJ2-2; D gene unclear. CDR3 length equals 13 residues. Germline values: CDR1 SNHLY, CDR2 FYNNEI. The germline V and J ends were trimmed by 1 base and 6 bases, with 6 bases remaining between them. Here the CDR3 reads CASSEVSAGELFF. The DNA for the CDR3 is TGTGCCAGCAGTGAAGTATCGGCCGGGGAGCTGTTTTTT. Full variable domain (remainder filled in from reference TRBV2 and TRBJ2-2): EPEVTQTPSHQVTQMGQEVILRCVPISNHLYFYWYRQILGQKVEFLVSFYNNEISEKSEIFDDQFSVERPDGSNFTLKIRSTKLEDSAMYFCASSEVSAGELFFGEGSRLTVL.

The J gene is TRBJ2-7, the V gene TRBV7-3, with TRBD2 identical over 7 bases. Germline V CDR1 and CDR2: SGHTA, FQGTGA. V lost 2 bases and J lost 2; bases outside the gene matches: 3. CDR3 length: 14 amino acids. This CDR3 is CASSLAGETYEQYF. The CDR3, as DNA: TGTGCCAGCAGCTTAGCGGGAGAAACCTACGAGCAGTACTTC.

The rearrangement joins TRBV2 to TRBJ2-1; TRBD2 matches 9 bases. Per the germline V gene, CDR1 is SNHLY and CDR2 is FYNNEI. The CDR3 runs 19 residues. V shed 2 bases and J 0 bases; nucleotides not matched to a gene: 11. CDR3 residues: CASSEHSGASGNSYNEQFF. The CDR3 DNA sequence: TGTGCCAGCAGTGAACATTCTGGGGCTAGCGGGAACTCCTACAATGAGCAGTTCTTC.

The CDR3 DNA reads as TGTGCCAGCAGCTTTCATGGAGAAGAGACCCAGTACTTC. The encoded protein is CASSFHGEETQYF. V and J are TRBV7-9 and TRBJ2-5; D is ambiguous. The CDR3 contains 13 residues. Germline lookup yields CDR1 SEHNR and CDR2 FQNEAQ (reference sequence). The V end was cut by 3 bases, the J end by 3 bases, with 8 bases between.

The chain combines TRBV6-5 with TRBJ2-7, with 9 bases identical to TRBD1. With V trimmed by 0 bases and J by 2 bases, 2 bases remained unmatched. Germline V gene sequence: CDR1 MNHEY, CDR2 SVGAGI. The CDR3 is 15 residues long. CDR3 nucleotide sequence: TGTGCCAGCAGTTACTCTAGACAGGGGGCCTACGAGCAGTACTTC. As protein: CASSYSRQGAYEQYF.